Listed below are T cell receptor beta chains from one sample, sequenced in a study of blood T cells in healthy people across ages. TCRdb reprocessed the 5' RACE reads with MiXCR, giving one entry per CDR3 protein. This table has roughly 1,500,000 distinct CDR3 sequences, roughly 32% appearing once. What was sequenced was blood. The source of these receptors is a woman aged 25 to 45 in good health. The CDR3 runs from the conserved cysteine through the conserved F or W. A D gene is named only where the DNA matches it firmly. Expanded clones get a size class; other rows say once, few or many, or leave the size out.

- 13 - TRBJ2-7 TRBV20-1 TGCAGTGCTAGTCTCAAGGGAGGCTACGAGCAGTACTTC CSASLKGGYEQYF
many 12 - TRBJ1-1 TRBV29-1 TGCAGCGTAGTTATTGGGAACACTGAAGCTTTCTTT CSVVIGNTEAFF
- 14 - TRBJ2-5 TRBV27 TGTGCCAGCAGTTTTCGGGCTACCCAAGAGACCCAGTACTTC CASSFRATQETQYF
- 15 - TRBJ1-3 TRBV7-9 TGTGCCAGCAGCTTATTGTCAGGGTCTGGAAACACCATATATTTT CASSLLSGSGNTIYF
- 19 TRBD2 TRBJ2-1 TRBV5-5 TGTGCCAGCAGCTTCAGACTAGCGGGGGGTCGCGTCTCGTACAATGAGCAGTTCTTC CASSFRLAGGRVSYNEQFF
- 16 - TRBJ2-5 TRBV20-1 TGCAGTGCTAGGACCACCAACCCTGGGGGTCAAGAGACCCAGTACTTC CSARTTNPGGQETQYF
few 15 TRBD2 TRBJ2-1 TRBV13 TGTGCCAGCAGCTCCGGAGCGGGAAGTAAGAATGAGCAGTTCTTC CASSSGAGSKNEQFF
- 12 - TRBJ2-7 TRBV7-9 TGTGCCAGCACCGGGCTAAGCAGCGAGCAGTACTTC CASTGLSSEQYF
- 13 - TRBJ2-1 TRBV11-2 TGTGCCAGCAGCTTATCTGGGGAGAATGAGCAGTTCTTC CASSLSGENEQFF
many 14 TRBD1 TRBJ2-7 TRBV28 TGTGCCAGCAGCCCGACCGGGACAGGGCGAGAGCAGTACTTC CASSPTGTGREQYF
- 16 TRBD1 TRBJ1-1 TRBV14 TGTGCCAGCAGCCAAATCGTCGGGACAGGGCACACTGAAGCTTTCTTT CASSQIVGTGHTEAFF
many 15 - TRBJ2-7 TRBV10-3 TGTGCCATCAGTGAGGCGATTAGCGTTAACGGCGAGCAGTACTTC CAISEAISVNGEQYF
few 16 TRBD2 TRBJ2-3 TRBV5-1 TGCGCCAGCAGCCTCGGACTAGCGGAGACCACAGATACGCAGTATTTT CASSLGLAETTDTQYF
- 12 TRBD1 TRBJ1-1 TRBV12-3/TRBV12-4 TGTGCCAGCGGGGTTGGGACAGAGCGTATTTTCTTT CASGVGTERIFF